Shown below are 18 T cell receptor beta chains from a single sample sequenced in a study of tumour-infiltrating T cells in Burkitt lymphoma. Repertoires were generated with immunoSEQ multiplex PCR, while TCRdb's copy carries only in-frame clones and drops some. This sample has roughly 15,000 clones, with 30% found just once. The specimen sequenced was tumor tissue. The receptor set was obtained from a human donor with diffuse large B-cell lymphoma.

The chain joins TRBV28 to TRBJ2-7; TRBD2 might be the D (5 bases). Germline CDR1 is MDHEN and CDR2 is SYDVKM. CDR3 length equals 16 residues. Trimming removed 6 bases at V and 2 bases at J, with 20 bases between. Here the CDR3 DNA reads TGTGCCAGCAGCGGAGGTTTGTCACCGAATGCCTACGAGCAGTACTTC. Its protein product is CASSGGLSPNAYEQYF.

A remark on this clone: The same CDR3 also results from other DNA sequences found in this sample. The chain joins TRBV27 to TRBJ2-5; the D is unclear. V dropped 0 bases and J dropped 5 bases, with 4 bases sitting between them. Germline lookup yields CDR1 MNHEY and CDR2 SMNVEV (reference sequence). The CDR3 extends over 12 amino acids. The CDR3 spells CASSLSGETQYF. CDR3 DNA sequence: TGTGCCAGCAGTTTATCAGGGGAGACCCAGTACTTC.

This chain joins TRBV7-9 and TRBJ2-3, with no clear D. The CDR3 length is 11 residues. Germline CDR1 reads SEHNR; CDR2 reads FQNEAQ (reference sequence). Trimming left V 4 bases short and J 3 bases short, with 2 bases between. The CDR3 DNA follows: TGTGCCAGCAGCTCTACAGATACGCAGTATTTT. The encoded protein is CASSSTDTQYF.

The chain joins TRBV7-9 to TRBJ1-1; D not certain. The CDR3 loop spans 13 amino acids. Trimming left V 4 bases short and J 2 bases short, with 8 bases between. Germline-derived CDR1 and CDR2 are SEHNR and FQNEAQ (reference sequence). CDR3 DNA: TGTGCCAGCAGCTATACACCAAACACTGAAGCTTTCTTT. Translation: CASSYTPNTEAFF.

This clone was observed a handful of times. The CDR3 DNA follows: TGTGCCAGTAGTATAGCAGCGGGAGACGAGACCCAGTACTTC. It yields the protein CASSIAAGDETQYF. The chain joins TRBV19 to TRBJ2-5; 8 nucleotides match TRBD2. V gave up 1 base and J gave up 5 bases; unmatched junction bases: 3. From germline, CDR1 is LNHDA and CDR2 SQIVND (reference sequence). This CDR3 has 14 residues.

This clone has more than one count but fewer than ten. The chain carries TRBV7-9 and TRBJ2-7; D is undetermined. This CDR3 has 12 residues. The ends were cut back, 3 bases at V and 3 bases at J, with 6 bases in the middle. From germline, CDR1 is SEHNR and CDR2 FQNEAQ (reference sequence). CDR3 DNA: TGTGCCAGCAGCTTGATAGTCTACGAGCAGTACTTC. Amino acid sequence: CASSLIVYEQYF.

This rearrangement joins TRBV9 to TRBJ2-1; TRBD1 might be the D (6 bases). In germline, CDR1 is SGDLS, CDR2 YYNGEE. This CDR3 spans 13 amino acids. V shed 0 bases and J shed 5 bases, with 6 bases lying between them. CDR3 amino acids: CASSVAGDNEQFF. CDR3 in DNA: TGTGCCAGCAGCGTAGCAGGGGACAATGAGCAGTTCTTC.

This chain uses TRBV11-2 with TRBJ2-7; D gene ambiguous. This CDR3 is 15 amino acids long. Germline values: CDR1 SGHAT, CDR2 FQNNGV. V lost 0 bases and J 3 bases, leaving 12 bases between the germline ends. The CDR3 loop reads CASSLEPGFLYEQYF. The CDR3 DNA reads as TGTGCCAGCAGCTTAGAACCCGGATTCCTCTACGAGCAGTACTTC.

The genes are TRBV19 and TRBJ1-5; tentatively, D is TRBD1 (6 bases). CDR3 length: 16 amino acids. Per germline, CDR1 LNHDA and CDR2 SQIVND (reference sequence). Trimming pared 5 bases from V and 4 bases from J, leaving 18 bases between. The CDR3 here is CASSFIPGQKNQPQHF. CDR3 bases: TGTGCCAGTAGTTTTATCCCGGGACAAAAAAATCAGCCCCAGCATTTT.

The CDR3 nucleotides read TGTGCCAGCAGCCCCGGGACAGACTACAATCAGCCCCAGCATTTT. Its protein is CASSPGTDYNQPQHF. This chain links TRBV6-1 with TRBJ1-5; 7 bases are shared with TRBD1. Germline values: CDR1 MNHNS, CDR2 SASEGT. V trimming: 6 bases; J trimming: 3 bases; junction bases outside the gene matches: 8. The CDR3 runs to 15 residues.

This sequence joins TRBV15 and TRBJ2-1, with 8 bases identical to TRBD2. Trimming cost V 0 bases and J 2 bases; bases outside gene matches: 3. CDR3 size: 16 residues. Germline lookup yields CDR1 LNHNV and CDR2 YYDKDF (reference sequence). The DNA of the CDR3 is TGTGCCACCAGCAGAGATCCCGGGGGGGCCTACAATGAGCAGTTCTTC. It is translated as CATSRDPGGAYNEQFF. Full variable domain (remainder filled in from reference TRBV15 and TRBJ2-1): DAMVIQNPRYQVTQFGKPVTLSCSQTLNHNVMYWYQQKSSQAPKLLFHYYDKDFNNEADTPDNFQSRRPNTSFCFLDIRSPGLGDTAMYLCATSRDPGGAYNEQFFGPGTRLTVL.

This clone has only a few counts. The V call is TRBV2, the J call TRBJ1-3, with unresolved D. In germline, CDR1 is SNHLY, CDR2 FYNNEI. V lost 7 bases and J lost 0, with 10 bases in between. The length of the CDR3 is 14 residues. This CDR3 reads CASTLVLSGNTIYF. CDR3 sequence (DNA): TGTGCCAGCACTTTAGTCCTCTCTGGAAACACCATATATTTT.

The chain is built from TRBV14 and TRBJ2-1; D is unclear. The germline V and J ends were trimmed by 1 base and 9 bases, with 13 bases remaining between them. The CDR3 runs to 14 residues. CDR1 SGHDN and CDR2 FVKESK come from the germline V gene. The CDR3 DNA reads TGTGCCAGCAGCCAAGGATACCCTCTAGGTGAGCAGTTCTTC. It translates to CASSQGYPLGEQFF. The whole variable domain, remainder taken from reference TRBV14 and TRBJ2-1, is EAGVTQFPSHSVIEKGQTVTLRCDPISGHDNLYWYRRVMGKEIKFLLHFVKESKQDESGMPNNRFLAERTGGTYSTLKVQPAELEDSGVYFCASSQGYPLGEQFFGPGTRLTVL.

V usage is TRBV11-2 and J usage is TRBJ2-6; TRBD2 matches at 11 bases. Germline assignment: CDR1 SGHAT and CDR2 FQNNGV. This CDR3 is 19 amino acids long. V lost 4 bases and J lost 0; bases outside the gene matches: 8. The CDR3 is CASSSPRGLADSGANVLTF. As DNA, the CDR3 is TGTGCCAGCAGCTCACCCAGGGGACTAGCGGACTCTGGGGCCAACGTCCTGACTTTC.

The J gene is TRBJ2-7, the V gene TRBV6-5; possible D gene TRBD2, 5 bases. The germline V and J ends were trimmed by 2 bases and 0 bases, with 5 bases remaining between them. Germline CDR1 reads MNHEY; CDR2 reads SVGAGI. This CDR3 is built from 13 residues. CDR3 amino acids: CASSYRDSYEQYF. The CDR3 DNA reads TGTGCCAGCAGTTACCGGGACTCCTACGAGCAGTACTTC.

V gene TRBV6-1 combines with J gene TRBJ2-7, with 7 bases identical to TRBD1. CDR3 size: 14 residues. V gave up 1 base and J gave up 2 bases; unmatched junction bases: 2. The germline gives CDR1 MNHNS, CDR2 SASEGT. Here the CDR3 reads CASSEGQGAYEQYF. CDR3 nucleotides: TGTGCCAGCAGTGAAGGGCAGGGGGCCTACGAGCAGTACTTC.

This clone was recorded a few times. This chain links TRBV7-2 with TRBJ2-7, with TRBD1 matching over 7 bases. Trimming removed 5 bases from V and 2 bases from J; junction bases left unmatched: 3. The V gene's germline CDR1 is SGHTA and CDR2 FQGNSA. The CDR3 has 13 residues. CDR3 DNA: TGTGCCAGCAGCCAGGGACAGACCTACGAGCAGTACTTC. Translation: CASSQGQTYEQYF.

V and J are TRBV7-3 and TRBJ2-2, with D perhaps matching TRBD2 (5 bases). This CDR3 has 14 residues. Germline V gene data show CDR1 as SGHTA and CDR2 as FQGTGA. The CDR3, as DNA: TGTGCTTCCACAAGGGAGTTGCACACCGGGGAGCTGTTTTTT. Protein sequence: CASTRELHTGELFF.